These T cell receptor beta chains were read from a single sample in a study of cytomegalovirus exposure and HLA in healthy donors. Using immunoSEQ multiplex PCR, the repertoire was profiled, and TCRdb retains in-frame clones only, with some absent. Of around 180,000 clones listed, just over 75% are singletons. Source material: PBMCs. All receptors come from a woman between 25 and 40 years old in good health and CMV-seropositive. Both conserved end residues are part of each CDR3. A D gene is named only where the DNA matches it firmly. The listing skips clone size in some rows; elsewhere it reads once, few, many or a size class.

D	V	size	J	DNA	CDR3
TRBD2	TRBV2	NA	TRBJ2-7	TGTGCCAGCAAGGGACTAGCGGCACTCGAGCAGTACTTC	CASKGLAALEQYF
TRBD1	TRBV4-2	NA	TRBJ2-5	TGTGCCAGCAGCCAGACCGGGACAGGGGGCGGAGAGACCCAGTACTTC	CASSQTGTGGGETQYF
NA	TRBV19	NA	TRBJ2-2	TGTGCCAGTAGTCTCCAGCGGCCCCCGGAAGGGGAGCTGTTTTTT	CASSLQRPPEGELFF
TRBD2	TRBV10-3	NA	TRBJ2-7	TGTGCCATCAGAAGGACTAGCGATGTGCCCGAGCAGTACTTC	CAIRRTSDVPEQYF
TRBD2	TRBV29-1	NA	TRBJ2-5	TGCAGCGTTGATCGGTCTAGCGGGAGTATGGAGACCCAGTACTTC	CSVDRSSGSMETQYF
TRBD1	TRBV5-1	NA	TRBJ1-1	TGCGCCAGCAGCCTGGCGACAGGGGTCGCCACTGAAGCTTTCTTT	CASSLATGVATEAFF
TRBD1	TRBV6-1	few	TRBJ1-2	TGTGCCAGCAGTGAAGTGGGGACAGTGTGGGCTGGCTACACCTTC	CASSEVGTVWAGYTF
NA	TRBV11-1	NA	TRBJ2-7	TGTGCCAGCAGCCATCGTCGGGGGGCCGAGCAGTACTTC	CASSHRRGAEQYF
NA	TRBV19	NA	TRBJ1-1	TGTGCCAGTAGTAAGCCGAACACTGAAGCTTTCTTT	CASSKPNTEAFF
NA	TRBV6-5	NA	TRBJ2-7	TGTGCCAGCAGTCCCGACAGCGTTCCCTACGAGCAGTACTTC	CASSPDSVPYEQYF
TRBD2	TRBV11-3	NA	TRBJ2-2	TGTGCCAGCAGCTTCACTAGCGGTGTTGGTTCGGGGGAGCTGTTTTTT	CASSFTSGVGSGELFF
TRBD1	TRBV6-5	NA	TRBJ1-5	TGTGCCAGCAGGCCGGACAGGGCCAATCAGCCCCAGCATTTT	CASRPDRANQPQHF
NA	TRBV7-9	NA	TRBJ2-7	TGTGCCAGCAGCTTGGTAGGGGACGAGCAGTACTTC	CASSLVGDEQYF
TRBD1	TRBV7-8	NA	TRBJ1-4	TGTGCCAGCAGCCCCAAGTGGGACAGGGTGACTGAAAAACTGTTTTTT	CASSPKWDRVTEKLFF
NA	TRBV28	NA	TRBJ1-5	TGTGCCAGCAGTTTAACAGATGAAAATCAGCCCCAGCATTTT	CASSLTDENQPQHF
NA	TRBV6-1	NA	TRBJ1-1	TGTGCCAGCAGTGAAGGATGGGGGGGAGAAGCTTTCTTT	CASSEGWGGEAFF
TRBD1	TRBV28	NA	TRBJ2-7	TGTGCCAGCAGTCCCCGAGGACAGGTTTCCTACGAGCAGTACTTC	CASSPRGQVSYEQYF
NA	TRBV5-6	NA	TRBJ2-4	TGTGCCAGCAGCTCGCGGCGACTAGACCTAGCCAAAAACATTCAGTACTTC	CASSSRRLDLAKNIQYF
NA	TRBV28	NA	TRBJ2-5	TGTGCCAGCAGTTTGGGCCCTAAGTACCAAGAGACCCAGTACTTC	CASSLGPKYQETQYF
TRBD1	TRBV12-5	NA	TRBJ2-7	TGTGCTAGTGGTCTAGAGACAGGGTTTACCTACGAGCAGTACTTC	CASGLETGFTYEQYF
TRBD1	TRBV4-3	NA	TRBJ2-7	TGCGCCAGCAGCCAAGGCGGCCCCGGGACAGGGGGCTCCTACGAGCAGTACTTC	CASSQGGPGTGGSYEQYF
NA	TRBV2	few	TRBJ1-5	TGTGCCAGCAGTGAACAGGGTAACAATCAGCCCCAGCATTTT	CASSEQGNNQPQHF
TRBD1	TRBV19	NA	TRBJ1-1	TGTGCCAGTAGGCCCCCCCGGGACAGGGGAACTGAAGCTTTCTTT	CASRPPRDRGTEAFF
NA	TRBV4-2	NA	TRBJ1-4	TGTGCCAGCAGCCAAGTAGAGAATGAAAAACTGTTTTTT	CASSQVENEKLFF
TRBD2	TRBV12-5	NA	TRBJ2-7	TGTGCTAGTGGTTTGGCGACTAGCGGGAGGGCCTTTGAGCAGTACTTC	CASGLATSGRAFEQYF
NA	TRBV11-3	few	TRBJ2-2	TGTGCCAGCACCAACCACCGACAGGCGAACACCGGGGAGCTGTTTTTT	CASTNHRQANTGELFF
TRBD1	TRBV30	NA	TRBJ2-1	TGTGCCTGGAGTACAGGGGGCCCCTACAATGAGCAGTTCTTC	CAWSTGGPYNEQFF
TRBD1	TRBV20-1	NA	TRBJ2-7	TGCAGTGCTGATGACAGGGCCGAGCAGTACTTC	CSADDRAEQYF
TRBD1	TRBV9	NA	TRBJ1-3	TGTGCCAGCAGCACCCACTCAGGGGGTGGAAACACCATATATTTT	CASSTHSGGGNTIYF
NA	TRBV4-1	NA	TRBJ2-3	TGCGCCAGCAGCCAAGTAGCGGTCGTGGGGAATACGCAGTATTTT	CASSQVAVVGNTQYF
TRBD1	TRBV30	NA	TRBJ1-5	TGTGCCTGGAGTAACAGGGGGTTCGAAGGTCAGCCCCAGCATTTT	CAWSNRGFEGQPQHF
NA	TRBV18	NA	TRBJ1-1	TGTGCCAGCTCCCCCGATCGAGTAATGAACACTGAAGCTTTCTTT	CASSPDRVMNTEAFF
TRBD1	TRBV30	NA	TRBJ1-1	TGTGCGAATCGGATGGGGGGACAGGGGAACACTGAAGCTTTCTTT	CANRMGGQGNTEAFF
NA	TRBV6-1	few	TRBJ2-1	TGTGCTCACGAGATCGGCGGAGCCTACAATGAGCAGTTCTTC	CAHEIGGAYNEQFF
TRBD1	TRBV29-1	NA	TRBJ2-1	TGCAGCGTTGGAGGGGACAGGGGTAGGTCGGATGAGCAGTTCTTC	CSVGGDRGRSDEQFF
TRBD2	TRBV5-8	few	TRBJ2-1	TGTGCCAGCAGCTTGTGGCTAGCGGGAAATAATGAGCAGTTCTTC	CASSLWLAGNNEQFF
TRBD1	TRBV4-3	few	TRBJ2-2	TGCGCCAGCAGCCAAGGGACAGGTTTGAACACCGGGGAGCTGTTTTTT	CASSQGTGLNTGELFF
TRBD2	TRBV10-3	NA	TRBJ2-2	TGTGCCATCAGTGAGGGAGGACTAGCGGGAGGGAGCACCGGGGAGCTGTTTTTT	CAISEGGLAGGSTGELFF